This entry features one TCR beta chain sequence. Its target is not known. This CDR3 is built from 13 residues. V lost 6 bases to trimming and J lost 8 bases, with 13 bases between them. The germline V gene encodes CDR1 MDHEN and CDR2 SYDVKM. Researchers ran the PCR with 60 Vbeta and 13 Jbeta primers. Using immunoSEQ multiplex PCR, the repertoire was profiled, and TCRdb retains in-frame clones only, with some absent. The sample shows 96,000 or so clones, about four fifths of them seen only once. This sample stems from a study of cytomegalovirus exposure and HLA in healthy donors. Study observations and caveats: As a later analysis showed, a missense DCLRE1C variant was linked to trimming of TCR beta V- and J-genes. Three chains linked to CMV were shown in vitro to be specific for CMV antigens.

Sequencing used PBMCs. The sequence was collected from a woman between 70 and 85 years old in good health and CMV-seropositive. The chain employs TRBV28 and TRBJ2-2; tentatively, D is TRBD2 (5 bases). The CDR3, as DNA: TGTGCCAGCAGAATGAGGGTTTTGGGGGAGCTGTTTTTT. Protein: CASRMRVLGELFF.